This T cell receptor (beta chain) comes out of a study of T cell clonotyping in hematopoietic cell transplantation. Overall study findings and caveats: Graft donor and pretransplant recipient Inverse Simpson Index values predicted broader posttransplant TCR diversity. Pathologically expanded recipient clonotypes increased progressively from day 30 to day 180 as diversity fell. At the given depth, recipient repertoires were over 95% de novo clonotypes.

As to this clone: Its target is unknown.

Generated by immunoSEQ multiplex PCR, the TCRdb table keeps only in-frame clones and is missing some. The sample lists approximately 6,000 clones; approximately 80% were seen once. Samples: about 28 days before transplant, then days 30, 100 and 180 after. CDR3 length: 12 residues. V lost 5 bases and J lost 5, with 10 bases in between. Germline V gene sequence: CDR1 SGHRS, CDR2 YFSETQ. The sequencing here drew on PBMCs, taken 100 days after allogeneic stem cell transplant. J is TRBJ2-5 and V is TRBV5-1; D assignment may be TRBD1 or TRBD2 (5 bases each). The TCR sequence derives from a female patient between 30 and 45 years old who had an allogeneic stem cell transplant, so the T cells may come from the graft donor. Some clones in this sample may be carry-over from other donors' samples. The CDR3 coding sequence is TGCGCCAGCAGTCTGGGGGTTGAGACCCAGTACTTC. Translating gives CASSLGVETQYF. Filled out from reference TRBV5-1 and TRBJ2-5, the complete variable domain reads KAGVTQTPRYLIKTRGQQVTLSCSPISGHRSVSWYQQTPGQGLQFLFEYFSETQRNKGNFPGRFSGRQFSNSRSEMNVSTLELGDSALYLCASSLGVETQYFGPGTRLLVL.